This TCR beta chain stems from a study of stem cell transplantation in POMP-related autoinflammatory disease. The CDR3 has 17 residues. CDR1 and CDR2 (germline): LNHDA, SQIVND (reference sequence). Unmatched junction bases numbered 12, after V lost 7 bases and J lost 3 bases. TCRdb's copy holds only in-frame clones and misses some; the assay was immunoSEQ multiplex PCR. The sample includes some 68,000 clones, roughly 93% seen only once; the top ten take about 0.66%. Concerning this clone itself: What it recognizes is unknown.

Overall study results and limits: Fewer unique TRB V-J gene pairings were identified in patients with PRAID. In patients with PRAID, every analyzed T-cell subset tended to show lower diversity and higher clonality.

The V and J genes are TRBV19 and TRBJ2-2; 9 positions match TRBD2. Sequenced material: CD4+ T cells from PBMCs, taken after stem cell transplantation. This TCR was sampled from a human patient with POMP-related autoinflammation and immune dysregulation (PRAID). Some of the T cells may derive from the graft donor. For the CDR3, the DNA is TGTGCCAGTAAGGGCCTAGGCGGGAGGGCCCACACCGGGGAGCTGTTTTTT. As protein: CASKGLGGRAHTGELFF.